The T cell receptor (beta chain) described here comes from a study of T cell repertoires in cytomegalovirus infection. Findings and limits, study-wide: Ex vivo, HLA-C-restricted CMV-specific TCR beta clonotypes prevailed over the rest of the response.

MiXCR was run by TCRdb on the reads, yielding one entry per CDR3 protein. The sample shows hundreds of thousands of distinct CDR3 sequences, about 30% of them seen only once. This clonotype was found a few times. Its matching antigen is unknown. V gave up 0 bases and J gave up 1 base, with 10 bases separating them. In germline, CDR1 is MNHEY, CDR2 SVGEGT. The CDR3 extends over 16 amino acids. The V gene is TRBV6-2 or TRBV6-3, the J gene TRBJ1-5; D is undetermined. Sequencing was performed on cultured PBMCs, taken from culture after CMV antigen stimulation. The sequence derives from a human donor in good health (CMV status not recorded). Some clones in this sample may be carry-over from other donors' samples. The CDR3 nucleotides are TGTGCCAGCAGTTACTCGACGGGATTCAGCAATCAGCCCCAGCATTTT. Protein: CASSYSTGFSNQPQHF.